This T cell receptor (beta chain) originates from a study of esophageal squamous cell carcinoma under preoperative chemotherapy. TCRdb analysed the PCR reads with MiXCR anew, one entry per CDR3 protein. In the table there are some 30,000 distinct CDR3 sequences, 49% of which are singletons. This clonotype appeared once. A much larger clone is a single base away; this may be a read error. Regarding time point: before preoperative PTX-NDP chemotherapy. Before surgery, patients were given preoperative paclitaxel-nedaplatin chemotherapy. The germline V gene encodes CDR1 MNHNS and CDR2 SASEGT. The CDR3 contains 14 residues.

V gene TRBV6-1 combines with J gene TRBJ2-3; TRBD1 might be the D (5 bases). The sequence was collected from a human donor with esophageal squamous cell carcinoma. The donor label of this sample is uncertain. The sample was acquired from a patient given preoperative chemotherapy. The CDR3 DNA reads as TGTGCCAGCAGCCCCGGGCAGGACACAGATACGCGGTATTTT. It specifies CASSPGQDTDTRYF.